This record looks at one TCR beta chain sequence and its context. The antigen remains undetermined. The source of the sample is a study of shared clonotypes between healthy human individuals. Assay used: immunoSEQ multiplex PCR; TCRdb lists only in-frame clones, some missing. The sample yields some 2,100,000 clones, nearly 97% seen once. This CDR3 contains 15 residues. Germline values: CDR1 SEHNR, CDR2 FQNEAQ (reference sequence). Trimming took off 0 bases at V and 5 bases at J, with 10 bases between the two ends. Study-wide points: The donor pool, a small one, limited the genetic and exposure-history diversity represented.

The chain uses TRBV7-9 and TRBJ2-2; maybe TRBD1 (6 bases). The sequenced material came from naive CD4+ T cells sorted from blood. Subset: CD45RA+ positively selected. The clonotype comes from a man younger than 35 in good health. CDR3 sequence: CASSLAGAWTGELFF. DNA of the CDR3: TGTGCCAGCAGCTTAGCGGGGGCCTGGACCGGGGAGCTGTTTTTT.